This entry lists 32 T cell receptor beta chains sequenced from one sample in a study of Ad26.COV2.S vaccination and SARS-CoV-2 variants. Treatment meaning: 19 received Ad26.COV2.S at low or high dose, single or two shots; 5 received placebo; per-sample allocation not given. All samples were drawn on day 63, counting from the first vaccine or placebo injection. Using immunoSEQ multiplex PCR, the repertoire was profiled, and TCRdb retains in-frame clones only, with some absent. This table holds 400,000 to 500,000 clones, 80% to 90% found once. The source material was peripheral blood, sampled in a trial of Ad26.COV2.S vaccine versus placebo. The source is a person between 18 and 65 years old who received the Ad26.COV2.S COVID-19 vaccine or a placebo.

In the case of this clone: Other nucleotide sequences in the sample specify the same CDR3. The rearrangement uses TRBV7-9 and TRBJ1-2, with D perhaps TRBD1 (5 bases). The CDR3 loop spans 12 amino acids. Per germline, CDR1 SEHNR and CDR2 FQNEAQ (reference sequence). V gave up 5 bases and J gave up 8 bases, with 12 bases separating them. CDR3 region: CASSPPQGGYTF. CDR3 in DNA: TGTGCCAGCAGCCCGCCCCAGGGAGGCTACACCTTC.

The gene calls are TRBV7-8 and TRBJ1-3; D perhaps matches TRBD1 (5 bases). V lost 2 bases and J 0 bases, leaving 11 bases between the germline ends. The CDR3 contains 16 residues. The V gene's germline CDR1 is SGHVS and CDR2 FQNEAQ. CDR3 DNA sequence: TGTGCCAGCAGCTTAAAACGACAGAACTCTGGAAACACCATATATTTT. It specifies CASSLKRQNSGNTIYF.

The gene calls are TRBV7-9 and TRBJ1-2; weak D call: TRBD1 (5 bases). This CDR3 region has 15 residues. The germline gives CDR1 SEHNR, CDR2 FQNEAQ (reference sequence). V dropped 3 bases and J dropped 0 bases, with 11 bases sitting between them. DNA of the CDR3: TGTGCCAGCAGCTTGGGGGGAGCGACTAACTATGGCTACACCTTC. Its protein product is CASSLGGATNYGYTF.

The genes are TRBV5-1 and TRBJ2-2; D tentatively fits TRBD1 or TRBD2 (5 bases each). Germline V CDR1 and CDR2: SGHRS, YFSETQ. The CDR3 sequence is 14 residues long. Trimming took off 2 bases at V and 6 bases at J, with 11 bases between the two ends. CDR3 DNA: TGCGCCAGCAGCTTCATCCGGGACGCCGGGGAGCTGTTTTTT. Translating it yields CASSFIRDAGELFF.

The chain couples TRBV19 to TRBJ1-5; a possible D gene is TRBD1 (6 bases). Between the trimmed V and J ends, which lost 4 bases and 2 bases, there was a span of 21 bases. This CDR3 is built from 18 residues. CDR1 and CDR2 (germline): LNHDA, SQIVND (reference sequence). The CDR3 DNA reads as TGTGCCAGTAGTACCTCTACAGGGATCCCAAATGGCAATCAGCCCCAGCATTTT. It codes for CASSTSTGIPNGNQPQHF.

The V gene is TRBV5-1, the J gene TRBJ2-3, with unresolved D. The CDR3 runs 14 residues. Germline-derived CDR1 and CDR2 are SGHRS and YFSETQ. V was trimmed by 6 bases and J by 4 bases, leaving 15 bases between them. CDR3 in DNA: TGCGCCAGCACTCCTAATTTAGAGCCAGATACGCAGTATTTT. This encodes CASTPNLEPDTQYF.

This clone was seen more than once but under ten times. The chain employs TRBV27 and TRBJ1-6; perhaps TRBD1 as D (6 bases). Trimming took off 8 bases at V and 4 bases at J, with 9 bases between the two ends. Germline V lookup: CDR1 MNHEY, CDR2 SMNVEV (reference sequence). The CDR3 length is 13 residues. The CDR3 reads CASAGQYNSPLHF. The DNA of the CDR3 is TGTGCCAGCGCAGGACAGTATAATTCACCCCTCCACTTT.

The CDR3 bases are TGTGCCAGCAGCAACACCGGAGGGGTCGGTACGGCCAATGAGCAGTTCTTC. Its protein product is CASSNTGGVGTANEQFF. This chain uses TRBV5-4 with TRBJ2-1; D may be TRBD2 (6 bases). Germline V gives CDR1 SGHNT, CDR2 YYREEE (reference sequence). V gave up 4 bases and J gave up 6 bases, with 23 bases separating them. This CDR3 comprises 17 residues.

The CDR3 spells CASSFFDRTAFF. The CDR3 DNA reads TGTGCCAGCAGTTTTTTCGACAGGACCGCTTTCTTT. V and J are TRBV27 and TRBJ1-1; D might be TRBD1 (6 bases). The CDR3 contains 12 residues. Germline CDR1 and CDR2: MNHEY and SMNVEV (reference sequence). V was trimmed by 3 bases and J by 11 bases, leaving 13 bases between them.

The gene calls are TRBV5-1 and TRBJ1-5; 8 nucleotides agree with TRBD1. V trimming: 3 bases; J trimming: 6 bases; junction bases outside the gene matches: 14. Germline V gene data show CDR1 as SGHRS and CDR2 as YFSETQ. The CDR3 length is 17 residues. The CDR3 is CASSSGPRGQGTQPQHF. As DNA, the CDR3 is TGCGCCAGCAGCTCGGGCCCCCGTGGACAGGGTACTCAGCCCCAGCATTTT.

The chain links TRBV3-1 (or the pseudogene TRBV3-2) to TRBJ2-1, with no clear D. The CDR3 is 12 residues long. Germline lookup yields CDR1 LGHDT and CDR2 YNNKEL (reference sequence). Trimming cost V 1 base and J 4 bases, with 2 bases left between them. The CDR3: CASSQVYNEQFF. CDR3 coding DNA: TGTGCCAGCAGCCAAGTATACAATGAGCAGTTCTTC.

J is TRBJ2-5 and V is TRBV6-6, with D tentatively TRBD2 (7 bases). With 4 bases removed from V and 5 bases from J, the gap between germline ends came to 17 bases. This CDR3 region has 15 residues. The germline V gene encodes CDR1 MNHNY and CDR2 SVGAGI (reference sequence). CDR3 bases: TGTGCCAGCAGTTCCCCGGGGGGCAGTTGGGAGACCCAGTACTTC. It is translated as CASSSPGGSWETQYF.

V gene TRBV7-6 combines with J gene TRBJ2-7, with D hard to call. The V gene lost 1 base and the J gene lost 1 base, with 11 bases spanning the gap. Germline CDR1 reads SGHVS; CDR2 reads FNYEAQ. The CDR3 has 15 amino acids. The CDR3 DNA sequence: TGTGCCAGCAGCTTAGTGGCAATCCGTTCCTACGAGCAGTACGTC. This translates into CASSLVAIRSYEQYV.

This chain connects TRBV4-2 to TRBJ1-3, with a possible D match to TRBD1 (5 bases). This CDR3 is 16 amino acids long. Germline V lookup: CDR1 LGHNA, CDR2 YNFKEQ. Trimming took off 5 bases at V and 4 bases at J, with 18 bases between the two ends. CDR3 DNA sequence: TGTGCCAGCAGCTTCCAGGGTTCTCCGGCGGGAAACACCATATATTTT. Translating gives CASSFQGSPAGNTIYF.

In DNA form, the CDR3 reads TGCAGCGTTGATGCAGGGGGCAATGGCTACACCTTC. This translates into CSVDAGGNGYTF. The chain uses TRBV29-1 and TRBJ1-2, with 8 bases aligning to TRBD1. Germline values: CDR1 SQVTM, CDR2 ANQGSEA. V was pared by 3 bases and J by 6 bases, with 3 bases of the junction left unmatched. This CDR3 comprises 12 residues.

The rearrangement links TRBV11-3 to TRBJ2-1, with 7 bases aligning to TRBD1. CDR1 is SGHNT and CDR2 is YENEEA in the germline V gene. Unmatched junction bases numbered 3, after V lost 5 bases and J lost 8 bases. CDR3 length: 12 amino acids. The CDR3 region is CASSATGYEQFF. CDR3 nucleotides: TGTGCCAGCAGCGCGACAGGGTATGAGCAGTTCTTC.

In DNA form, the CDR3 reads TGCGCCAGCAGCTCTGAAGGTGTGGACAGGGCACTCCGCGGCTACACCTTC. It translates to CASSSEGVDRALRGYTF. V usage is TRBV4-3 and J usage is TRBJ1-2; 8 nucleotides line up with TRBD1. This CDR3 has 17 residues. Germline CDR1 and CDR2: LGHNA and YSLEER. V was clipped by 5 bases and J by 8 bases; unmatched bases: 19.

This rearrangement joins TRBV27 to TRBJ1-6; TRBD1 aligns across 9 bases. The CDR3 sequence is 14 residues long. V was clipped by 8 bases and J by 9 bases; unmatched bases: 8. Germline V lookup: CDR1 MNHEY, CDR2 SMNVEV (reference sequence). CDR3: CASAWTGAGSPLHF. CDR3 in DNA: TGTGCCAGCGCCTGGACAGGGGCGGGTTCACCCCTCCACTTT.

The CDR3: CASSIDGRFRGESTDTQYF. CDR3 coding DNA: TGTGCCAGTAGTATAGATGGGCGTTTCCGGGGGGAAAGCACAGATACGCAGTATTTT. J is TRBJ2-3 and V is TRBV19; 7 bases agree with TRBD2. CDR3 length: 19 residues. V lost 0 bases, J lost 0 bases, and 12 bases stayed unmatched. From germline, CDR1 is LNHDA and CDR2 SQIVND (reference sequence).

This rearrangement joins TRBV2 to TRBJ1-3; D unresolved. Germline V gene sequence: CDR1 SNHLY, CDR2 FYNNEI. Trimming removed 6 bases from V and 4 bases from J, with 10 bases in between. The CDR3 extends over 13 amino acids. CDR3 DNA: TGTGCCAGCAGGGGATTGGGCGGAAACACCATATATTTT. Protein: CASRGLGGNTIYF.

The chain employs TRBV7-2 and TRBJ2-3, with D possibly being TRBD2 (7 bases). This CDR3 has 17 residues. The germline V gene encodes CDR1 SGHTA and CDR2 FQGNSA. V lost 5 bases, J lost 1 base, and 19 bases lay in between. The CDR3 here is CASSIRGGRGGTDTQYF. The DNA for the CDR3 is TGTGCCAGCAGCATCAGAGGGGGGAGGGGAGGCACAGATACGCAGTATTTT.

The rearrangement links TRBV15 to TRBJ1-3; D is unresolved. Germline-derived CDR1 and CDR2 are LNHNV and YYDKDF (reference sequence). The CDR3 is 14 residues long. V lost 1 base and J lost 5, with 9 bases in between. The CDR3 is CATSRAEGRNTIYF. The CDR3 DNA sequence: TGTGCCACCAGCAGAGCGGAGGGAAGAAACACCATATATTTT.

J is TRBJ2-7 and V is TRBV5-5, with D unclear. Trimming stripped 2 bases from V and 9 bases from J, with 15 bases between. The CDR3 sequence is 13 residues long. Germline CDR1 is SGHKS and CDR2 is YYEKEE (reference sequence). CDR3 sequence: CASSFQPGVGQYV. In DNA form, the CDR3 reads TGTGCCAGCAGCTTTCAGCCGGGCGTTGGGCAGTACGTC.

The chain carries TRBV9 and TRBJ1-6; D is possibly TRBD1 (6 bases). The CDR3 extends over 14 amino acids. The V end lost 0 bases, the J end lost 9 bases, and 10 bases lay between the germline ends. The germline V gene has CDR1 SGDLS and CDR2 YYNGEE. CDR3 sequence reads: CASSVEQGGSPLHF. The CDR3 coding sequence is TGTGCCAGCAGCGTAGAACAGGGTGGTTCACCCCTCCACTTT. Using reference TRBV9 and TRBJ1-6 for the parts outside the CDR3, the full variable domain is DSGVTQTPKHLITATGQRVTLRCSPRSGDLSVYWYQQSLDQGLQFLIQYYNGEERAKGNILERFSAQQFPDLHSELNLSSLELGDSALYFCASSVEQGGSPLHFGNGTRLTVT.

Only a few counts were recorded for this clone. This chain joins TRBV9 and TRBJ2-1; D remains unclear. Germline-derived CDR1 and CDR2 are SGDLS and YYNGEE. The CDR3 is 15 amino acids. Trimming shortened V by 0 bases and J by 0 bases, and 7 bases separated the two germline ends. For the CDR3, the DNA is TGTGCCAGCAGCGTAGATCAGAGCTCCTACAATGAGCAGTTCTTC. Translation: CASSVDQSSYNEQFF.

The V gene is TRBV27, the J gene TRBJ2-3; 11 nucleotides match TRBD2. The CDR3 totals 19 residues. Looked up from germline, CDR1 is MNHEY and CDR2 is SMNVEV (reference sequence). V shed 8 bases and J 4 bases; nucleotides not matched to a gene: 20. Here the CDR3 reads CASSREVGLAGGDPDTQYF. DNA for the CDR3: TGTGCCAGCTCCCGAGAAGTCGGACTAGCGGGCGGAGACCCAGATACGCAGTATTTT.

The chain combines TRBV28 with TRBJ2-3; D possibly uses TRBD1 or TRBD2 (5 bases each). CDR3 length: 13 amino acids. The ends were cut back, 6 bases at V and 1 base at J, with 8 bases in the middle. CDR1 and CDR2 from the germline V gene are MDHEN and SYDVKM. CDR3 sequence: CASRLGGTDTQYF. The CDR3 DNA is TGTGCCAGCAGGCTGGGGGGCACAGATACGCAGTATTTT.

The chain is built from TRBV21-1 and TRBJ1-2. TRBV21-1 is tagged as a pseudogene. This CDR3 has 15 amino acids. The CDR3 is CASSTRGDLNYGYTF. CDR3 nucleotides: TGTGCCAGCAGCACCCGTGGGGACCTTAACTATGGCTACACCTTC.

This sequence joins TRBV3-1 (or the pseudogene TRBV3-2) and TRBJ2-3; D is ambiguous. CDR3 length equals 11 residues. V was trimmed by 6 bases and J by 6 bases, leaving 7 bases between them. Germline CDR1 is LGHDT and CDR2 is YNNKEL (reference sequence). The CDR3 nucleotides read TGTGCCAGCAGTTTTCGTGATACGCAGTATTTT. Protein sequence: CASSFRDTQYF.

This clone was seen just once. The rearrangement links TRBV20-1 to TRBJ2-2, with a tentative D call TRBD2 (5 bases). There are 15 residues in the CDR3. Trimming cost V 3 bases and J 1 base, with 12 bases left between them. Germline V gives CDR1 DFQATT, CDR2 SNEGSKA (reference sequence). The CDR3, as DNA: TGCAGTGCTAGTTGGCCTAGCCGGAACACCGGGGAGCTGTTTTTT. It codes for CSASWPSRNTGELFF.

The V and J genes are TRBV19 and TRBJ2-2; D unclear. Looked up from germline, CDR1 is LNHDA and CDR2 is SQIVND (reference sequence). V was pared by 9 bases and J by 8 bases, with 13 bases between. This CDR3 is built from 12 residues. The CDR3 spells CASSYVVGELFF. For the CDR3, the DNA is TGTGCCAGCTCCTACGTTGTTGGGGAGCTGTTTTTT.

This clone came up a few times. The chain combines TRBV7-3 with TRBJ1-6; tentative D call: TRBD1 (5 bases). V gave up 7 bases and J gave up 9 bases, with 13 bases separating them. CDR1 and CDR2 from the germline V gene are SGHTA and FQGTGA. This CDR3 is 13 amino acids long. The CDR3 region is CASTGTLLSPLHF. In DNA form, the CDR3 reads TGTGCCAGCACCGGGACCCTCCTTTCACCCCTCCACTTT. Combining the CDR3 with reference TRBV7-3 and TRBJ1-6 gives the whole variable domain GAGVSQTPSNKVTEKGKYVELRCDPISGHTALYWYRQSLGQGPEFLIYFQGTGAADDSGLPNDRFFAVRPEGSVSTLKIQRTERGDSAVYLCASTGTLLSPLHFGNGTRLTVT.